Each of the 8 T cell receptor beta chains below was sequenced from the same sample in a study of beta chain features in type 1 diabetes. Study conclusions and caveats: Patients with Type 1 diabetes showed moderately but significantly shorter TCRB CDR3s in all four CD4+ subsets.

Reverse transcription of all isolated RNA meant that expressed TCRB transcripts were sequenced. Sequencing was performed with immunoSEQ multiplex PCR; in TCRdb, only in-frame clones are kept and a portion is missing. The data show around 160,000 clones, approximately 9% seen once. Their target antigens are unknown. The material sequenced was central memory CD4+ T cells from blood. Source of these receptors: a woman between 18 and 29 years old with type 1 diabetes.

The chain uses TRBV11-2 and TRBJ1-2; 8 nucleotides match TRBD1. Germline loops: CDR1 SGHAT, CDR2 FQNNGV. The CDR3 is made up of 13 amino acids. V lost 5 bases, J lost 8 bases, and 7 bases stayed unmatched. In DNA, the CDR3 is TGTGCCAGCAGCCCAAGGACAGGGTCCGGCTACACCTTC. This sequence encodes CASSPRTGSGYTF.

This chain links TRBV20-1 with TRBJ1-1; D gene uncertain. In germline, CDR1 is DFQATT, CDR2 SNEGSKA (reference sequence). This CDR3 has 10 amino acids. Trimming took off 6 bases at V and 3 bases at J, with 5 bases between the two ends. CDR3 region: CSAYYTEAFF. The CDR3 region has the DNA TGCAGTGCCTACTACACTGAAGCTTTCTTT.

CDR3 residues: CASSKRTSGRHNEQFF. The DNA of the CDR3 is TGTGCCAGTAGTAAACGGACTAGCGGGAGGCACAATGAGCAGTTCTTC. The chain couples TRBV19 to TRBJ2-1; TRBD2 matches 14 bases. Germline loops: CDR1 LNHDA, CDR2 SQIVND (reference sequence). V trimming: 4 bases; J trimming: 5 bases; junction bases outside the gene matches: 4. There are 16 residues in the CDR3.

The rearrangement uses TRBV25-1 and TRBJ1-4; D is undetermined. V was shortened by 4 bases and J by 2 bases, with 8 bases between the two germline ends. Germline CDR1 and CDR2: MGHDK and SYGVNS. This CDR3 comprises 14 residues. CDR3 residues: CASSGWATNEKLFF. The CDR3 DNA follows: TGTGCCAGCAGTGGGTGGGCCACTAATGAAAAACTGTTTTTT.

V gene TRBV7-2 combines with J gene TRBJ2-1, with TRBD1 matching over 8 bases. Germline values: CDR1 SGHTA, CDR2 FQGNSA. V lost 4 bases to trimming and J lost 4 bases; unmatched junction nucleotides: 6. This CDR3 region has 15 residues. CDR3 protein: CASSSGTGGYNEQFF. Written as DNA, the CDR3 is TGTGCCAGCAGCTCCGGGACAGGCGGGTACAATGAGCAGTTCTTC.

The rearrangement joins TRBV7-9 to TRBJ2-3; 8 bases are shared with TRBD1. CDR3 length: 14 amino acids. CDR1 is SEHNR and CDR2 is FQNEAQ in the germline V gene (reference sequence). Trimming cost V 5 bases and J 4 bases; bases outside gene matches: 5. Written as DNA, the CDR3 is TGTGCCAGCAGCCCCAACAGGGGGGCAGATACGCAGTATTTT. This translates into CASSPNRGADTQYF.

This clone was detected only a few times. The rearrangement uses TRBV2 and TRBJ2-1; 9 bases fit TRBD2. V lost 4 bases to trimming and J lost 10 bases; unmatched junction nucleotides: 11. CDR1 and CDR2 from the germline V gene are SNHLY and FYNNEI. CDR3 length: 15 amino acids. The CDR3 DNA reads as TGTGCCAGCAGTGGCCTTGGCGGGGGGGCCCGGGAGCAGTTCTTC. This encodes CASSGLGGGAREQFF.

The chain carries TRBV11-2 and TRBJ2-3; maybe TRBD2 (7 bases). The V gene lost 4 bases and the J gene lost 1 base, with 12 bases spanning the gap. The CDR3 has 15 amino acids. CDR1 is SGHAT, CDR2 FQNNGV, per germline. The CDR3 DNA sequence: TGTGCCAGCAGCTCCGGGGGGCGGGGCACAGATACGCAGTATTTT. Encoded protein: CASSSGGRGTDTQYF.